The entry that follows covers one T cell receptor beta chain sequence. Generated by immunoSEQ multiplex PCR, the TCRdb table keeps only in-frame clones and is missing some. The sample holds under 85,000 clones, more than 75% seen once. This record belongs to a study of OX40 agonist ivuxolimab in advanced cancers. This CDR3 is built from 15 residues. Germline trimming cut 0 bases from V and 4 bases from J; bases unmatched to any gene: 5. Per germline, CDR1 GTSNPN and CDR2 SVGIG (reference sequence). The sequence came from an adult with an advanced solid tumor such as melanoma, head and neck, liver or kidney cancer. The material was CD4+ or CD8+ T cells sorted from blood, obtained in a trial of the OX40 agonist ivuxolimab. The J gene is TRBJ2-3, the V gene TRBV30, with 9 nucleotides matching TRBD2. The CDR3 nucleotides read TGTGCCTGGAGTGTAGGGGGACTAGCATCAGATACGCAGTATTTT. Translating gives CAWSVGGLASDTQYF.